This TCR beta chain was profiled in a study of lymphopenia after photon versus proton radiotherapy. Study-level results: Photon-treated patients lost naive T cells and TCR diversity; proton-treated stayed stable. After the lymphocyte nadir, photon-treated repertoires showed oligoclonal expansion, especially of CD8+ Temra cells. Survival link was tested only in deceased patients; proton benefit remains a possibility. A bigger post-nadir fall in TCR diversity correlated inversely with survival time in deceased patients.

TCRdb's copy holds only in-frame clones and misses some; the assay was immunoSEQ multiplex PCR. This repertoire shows approximately 21,000 clones, 75% to 90% found once; its top ten account for 15% to 20%. Trimming removed 8 bases at V and 1 base at J, with 12 bases between. CDR1 is SNHLY, CDR2 FYNNEI, per germline. This CDR3 contains 13 residues. This clone appeared once. Antigen: not known. This clonotype originated in a man in his 60s with pancreatic cancer. The specimen comprised peripheral blood, sampled from a patient treated with photon-based radiotherapy. V usage is TRBV2 and J usage is TRBJ2-7; D call uncertain. The CDR3 bases are TGTGCCAGCGCTGACGGGCGTTCCTACGAGCAGTACTTC. It codes for CASADGRSYEQYF. Drawing the rest from reference TRBV2 and TRBJ2-7, the complete variable domain is EPEVTQTPSHQVTQMGQEVILRCVPISNHLYFYWYRQILGQKVEFLVSFYNNEISEKSEIFDDQFSVERPDGSNFTLKIRSTKLEDSAMYFCASADGRSYEQYFGPGTRLTVT.